Following are 19 T cell receptor beta chains from one sample sequenced in a study of blood T cells in healthy people across ages. The authors ran a second PCR of about 6 to 12 cycles using a sample-barcoded 5' primer and a J-beta primer mix. TCRdb redid the calling of the 5' RACE reads with MiXCR, one entry per CDR3 protein. The sample holds 630,000 or so distinct CDR3 sequences; about 30% are singletons and the top ten take about 15%. The sample consisted of blood. These receptor sequences come from an elderly woman in good health.

This chain links TRBV20-1 with TRBJ2-7, with 7 bases fitting TRBD1. The CDR3 is 11 residues long. J lost 7 bases, V lost 7 bases, and 7 bases had no gene match. Germline CDR1 is DFQATT and CDR2 is SNEGSKA (reference sequence). Here the CDR3 DNA reads TGCAGTGTCTGGGTACAGGGGGAGCAGTACTTC. Translated: CSVWVQGEQYF.

This clonotype has a count of ten or more. V and J are TRBV15 and TRBJ1-2; tentatively, D is TRBD1 (6 bases). Per germline, CDR1 LNHNV and CDR2 YYDKDF (reference sequence). This CDR3 contains 16 residues. Trimming took 0 bases from V and 5 from J, leaving 16 bases between them. CDR3 bases: TGTGCCACCAGCAGAGATCCGGGGGGGCGCATTTATGGCTACACCTTC. Its protein is CATSRDPGGRIYGYTF.

This clonotype was seen at least ten times. The chain carries TRBV5-6 and TRBJ2-7, with TRBD2 as a possible D gene (6 bases). There are 14 residues in the CDR3. Germline CDR1 SGHDT, CDR2 YYEEEE. V lost 3 bases and J lost 4, with 14 bases in between. The CDR3 sequence: CASSWGEGAYEQYF. The DNA of the CDR3 is TGTGCCAGCAGCTGGGGGGAAGGGGCGTACGAGCAGTACTTC.

Only a few counts were recorded for this clonotype. The chain uses TRBV24-1 and TRBJ1-2; D gene unclear. V was pared by 0 bases and J by 7 bases, with 5 bases between. Germline CDR1 reads KGHDR; CDR2 reads SFDVKD. The CDR3 is made up of 12 amino acids. CDR3 coding DNA: TGTGCCACCAGTGATTTGCGAGGTGGCTACACCTTC. Residues: CATSDLRGGYTF.

This clonotype was observed a handful of times. The CDR3 sequence: CASSRQRSAGELFF. The CDR3 coding sequence is TGTGCCAGCAGCCGACAGCGTTCCGCCGGGGAGCTGTTTTTT. The rearrangement links TRBV6-1 to TRBJ2-2; tentatively, D is TRBD1 (5 bases). The V gene lost 6 bases and the J gene lost 6 bases, with 14 bases spanning the gap. Germline assignment: CDR1 MNHNS and CDR2 SASEGT. The length of the CDR3 is 14 residues.

A few counts support this clonotype. The rearrangement uses TRBV20-1 and TRBJ2-7; TRBD2 aligns across 7 bases. The CDR3 is 14 amino acids. Germline V lookup: CDR1 DFQATT, CDR2 SNEGSKA (reference sequence). Losses at the gene ends were 3 bases for V and 6 bases for J; bases not matched to a gene: 11. In nucleotides, the CDR3 is TGCAGTGCTAGCCCCGGACTAGGATCGGGCGAGCAGTACTTC. Translation gives CSASPGLGSGEQYF.

A note on this clonotype: A much bigger clone sits one base away, suggesting this may be a read error. As DNA, the CDR3 is TGTGCCAGCAGCTTAGAGGGCGTCCGTGTTGGCTACACCTTC. Protein sequence: CASSLEGVRVGYTF. The chain uses TRBV7-9 and TRBJ1-2; D remains ambiguous. The germline V and J ends were trimmed by 1 base and 7 bases, with 13 bases remaining between them. There are 14 residues in the CDR3. Germline values: CDR1 SEHNR, CDR2 FQNEAQ (reference sequence).

This clonotype came up many times. A much larger clone sits a single nucleotide away, making a read error possible. The chain carries TRBV7-9 and TRBJ2-3; D is perhaps TRBD1 or TRBD2 (6 bases each). Deletions cut 4 bases from V and 3 bases from J, with 11 bases between. CDR3 length: 14 residues. Germline CDR1 is SEHNR and CDR2 is FQNEAQ (reference sequence). CDR3 nucleotides: TGTGCCAGCAGCTGTGGAGGGGGTACAGATACGCAGTATTTT. As protein: CASSCGGGTDTQYF.

This clonotype was counted many times. The genes are TRBV20-1 and TRBJ2-3; D is ambiguous. Trimming took off 0 bases at V and 0 bases at J, with 7 bases between the two ends. The CDR3 spans 14 residues. CDR1 and CDR2 (germline): DFQATT, SNEGSKA (reference sequence). Here the CDR3 DNA reads TGCAGTGCTAGAGATGCACAGAGCACAGATACGCAGTATTTT. Encoded protein: CSARDAQSTDTQYF.

Points on this clonotype: This clone may be a read error of a much larger clone one base away. CDR3 region: CASSPQRAAGGNQRTDTQYF. The CDR3 DNA sequence: TGTGCCAGCTCACCCCAGAGGGCAGCGGGGGGTAACCAACGCACAGATACGCAGTATTTT. The chain couples TRBV18 to TRBJ2-3; 9 nucleotides agree with TRBD2. The germline V gene encodes CDR1 KGHSH and CDR2 LQKENI. The CDR3 is made up of 20 amino acids. V was clipped by 3 bases and J by 1 base; unmatched bases: 17.

The CDR3 here is CASGTPAKGAFF. For the CDR3, the DNA is TGTGCCAGCGGGACCCCGGCGAAGGGAGCTTTCTTT. The chain joins TRBV5-4 to TRBJ1-1, with TRBD1 as a possible D gene (5 bases). The V gene lost 7 bases and the J gene lost 10 bases, with 17 bases spanning the gap. Germline V gives CDR1 SGHNT, CDR2 YYREEE (reference sequence). The CDR3 has 12 residues.

This clonotype has just a few counts. A much larger clonotype is one base distant, so this may be a read error. The CDR3 DNA is TGTGCCAGCAGTGTAGGCAGGGGGATTGATGGCTACACCTTC. Its translation: CASSVGRGIDGYTF. The V and J genes are TRBV12-3 or TRBV12-4 and TRBJ1-2, with 7 positions matching TRBD1. The CDR3 totals 14 residues. With 5 bases clipped from V and 6 bases from J, the junction kept 9 bases outside the gene matches.

This clonotype was observed at least ten times. The rearrangement links TRBV3-1 to TRBJ2-3; D uncertain. CDR1 is LGHDT and CDR2 is YNNKEL in the germline V gene (reference sequence). The CDR3 covers 16 residues. V lost 0 bases, J lost 3 bases, and 13 bases lay in between. The CDR3 loop is CASSQDMLGWTDTQYF. The DNA of the CDR3 is TGTGCCAGCAGCCAAGATATGCTCGGTTGGACAGATACGCAGTATTTT.

This clonotype was seen at least ten times. The chain combines TRBV20-1 with TRBJ1-6, with D perhaps matching TRBD1 (6 bases). The CDR3 contains 16 residues. V dropped 1 base and J dropped 2 bases, with 12 bases sitting between them. Per germline, CDR1 DFQATT and CDR2 SNEGSKA (reference sequence). The CDR3 nucleotides read TGCAGTGCTAGAGGGAACAGGGACGCCTATAATTCACCCCTCCACTTT. Its protein is CSARGNRDAYNSPLHF.

This clonotype was seen many times. The chain links TRBV20-1 to TRBJ1-2; TRBD1 matches at 9 bases. CDR3 length equals 11 residues. The ends lost 6 bases at V and 6 bases at J; junction bases unmatched: 2. CDR1 DFQATT and CDR2 SNEGSKA come from the germline V gene (reference sequence). The CDR3 sequence: CSAGTGNGYTF. CDR3 nucleotides: TGCAGTGCCGGGACAGGGAATGGCTACACCTTC.

This clonotype was observed at least ten times. The V and J genes are TRBV5-1 and TRBJ1-2; perhaps TRBD1 as D (6 bases). The V gene's germline CDR1 is SGHRS and CDR2 YFSETQ. Between the trimmed V and J ends, which lost 5 bases and 2 bases, there was a span of 19 bases. CDR3 length: 16 residues. The CDR3 region has the DNA TGCGCCAGCAGTTCCCCCGCGACAGGTCACAACTATGGCTACACCTTC. Protein product: CASSSPATGHNYGYTF.

This sequence joins TRBV19 and TRBJ2-2; 7 nucleotides agree with TRBD1. Per germline, CDR1 LNHDA and CDR2 SQIVND (reference sequence). After removal of 7 bases from V and 4 bases from J, the junction contained 9 bases not matched to a gene. This CDR3 is built from 15 residues. The DNA of the CDR3 is TGTGCCAGTAAGAGCTTGGACAGGCCCACCGGGGAGCTGTTTTTT. It encodes CASKSLDRPTGELFF.

The chain combines TRBV20-1 with TRBJ2-3, with unresolved D. V was clipped by 3 bases and J by 4 bases, with 5 bases between them. The CDR3 runs to 11 residues. Germline V gene sequence: CDR1 DFQATT, CDR2 SNEGSKA (reference sequence). This chain's CDR3 is CSASPSDTQYF. The CDR3 DNA is TGCAGTGCTAGCCCTTCAGATACGCAGTATTTT.

The chain links TRBV5-1 to TRBJ2-3, with a possible D match to TRBD2 (6 bases). V was pared by 10 bases and J by 4 bases, with 22 bases between. Germline CDR1 SGHRS, CDR2 YFSETQ. CDR3 size: 15 residues. As DNA, the CDR3 is TGCGCCGGCACGCCCCGGGGGATCGGCGCAGATACGCAGTATTTT. This gives the protein CAGTPRGIGADTQYF.